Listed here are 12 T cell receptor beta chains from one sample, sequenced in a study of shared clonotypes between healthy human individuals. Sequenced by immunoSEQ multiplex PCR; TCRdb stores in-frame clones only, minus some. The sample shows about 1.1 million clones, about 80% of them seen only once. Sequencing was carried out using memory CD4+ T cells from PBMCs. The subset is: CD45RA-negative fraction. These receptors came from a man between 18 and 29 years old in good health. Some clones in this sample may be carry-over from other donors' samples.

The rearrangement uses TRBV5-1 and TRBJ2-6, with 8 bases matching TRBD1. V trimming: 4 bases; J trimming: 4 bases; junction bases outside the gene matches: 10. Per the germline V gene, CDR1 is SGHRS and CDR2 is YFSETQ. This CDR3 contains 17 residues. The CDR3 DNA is TGCGCCAGCAGCGCGCTCATGACAGGGGTCGGGGCCAACGTCCTGACTTTC. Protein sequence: CASSALMTGVGANVLTF.

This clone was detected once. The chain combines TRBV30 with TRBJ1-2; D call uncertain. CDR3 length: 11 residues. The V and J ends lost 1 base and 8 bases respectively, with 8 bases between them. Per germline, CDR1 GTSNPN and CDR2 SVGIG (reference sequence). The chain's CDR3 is CAWSDSEGYTF. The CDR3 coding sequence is TGTGCCTGGAGTGATAGTGAGGGCTACACCTTC.

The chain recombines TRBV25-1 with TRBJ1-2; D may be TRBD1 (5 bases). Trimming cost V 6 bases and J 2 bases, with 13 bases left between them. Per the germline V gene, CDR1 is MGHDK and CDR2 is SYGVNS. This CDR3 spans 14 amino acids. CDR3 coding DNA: TGTGCCAGCAGGAAAACAGGCCCAAACTATGGCTACACCTTC. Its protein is CASRKTGPNYGYTF.

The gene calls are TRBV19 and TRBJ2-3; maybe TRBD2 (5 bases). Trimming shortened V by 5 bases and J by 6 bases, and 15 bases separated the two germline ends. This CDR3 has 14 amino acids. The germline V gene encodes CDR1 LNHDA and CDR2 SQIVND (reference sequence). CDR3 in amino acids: CASSDGLLLDTQYF. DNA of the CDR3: TGTGCCAGTAGTGACGGACTTCTATTGGATACGCAGTATTTT.

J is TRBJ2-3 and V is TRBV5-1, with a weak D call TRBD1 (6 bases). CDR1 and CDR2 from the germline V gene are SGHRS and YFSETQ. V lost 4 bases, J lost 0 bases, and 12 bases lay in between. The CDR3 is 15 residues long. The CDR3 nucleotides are TGCGCCAGCAGCCCTGGAGGACAGAGCACAGATACGCAGTATTTT. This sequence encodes CASSPGGQSTDTQYF.

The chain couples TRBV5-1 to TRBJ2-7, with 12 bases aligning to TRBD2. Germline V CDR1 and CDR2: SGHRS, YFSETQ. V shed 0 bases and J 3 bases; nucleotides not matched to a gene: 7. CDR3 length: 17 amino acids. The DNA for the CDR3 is TGCGCCAGCAGCTTGGCTATGACTAGCGGGAGCGGCTACGAGCAGTACTTC. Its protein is CASSLAMTSGSGYEQYF. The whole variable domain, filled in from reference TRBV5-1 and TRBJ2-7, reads KAGVTQTPRYLIKTRGQQVTLSCSPISGHRSVSWYQQTPGQGLQFLFEYFSETQRNKGNFPGRFSGRQFSNSRSEMNVSTLELGDSALYLCASSLAMTSGSGYEQYFGPGTRLTVT.

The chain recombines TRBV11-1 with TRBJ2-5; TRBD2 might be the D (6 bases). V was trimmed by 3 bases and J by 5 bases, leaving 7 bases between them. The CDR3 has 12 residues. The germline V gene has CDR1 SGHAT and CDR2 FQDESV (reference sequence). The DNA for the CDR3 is TGTGCCAGCAGCTTCCGGGGGGAGACCCAGTACTTC. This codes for CASSFRGETQYF.

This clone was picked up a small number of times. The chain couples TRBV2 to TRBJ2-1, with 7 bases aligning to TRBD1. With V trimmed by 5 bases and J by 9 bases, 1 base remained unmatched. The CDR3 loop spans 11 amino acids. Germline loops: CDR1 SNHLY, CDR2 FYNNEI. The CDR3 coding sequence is TGTGCCAGCAGTCGACAGGGTGAGCAGTTCTTC. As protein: CASSRQGEQFF.

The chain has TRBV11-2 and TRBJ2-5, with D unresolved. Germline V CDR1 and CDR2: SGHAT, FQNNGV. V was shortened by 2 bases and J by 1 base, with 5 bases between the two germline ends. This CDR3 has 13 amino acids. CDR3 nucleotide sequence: TGTGCCAGCAGCTTAATTCGCCAAGAGACCCAGTACTTC. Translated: CASSLIRQETQYF.

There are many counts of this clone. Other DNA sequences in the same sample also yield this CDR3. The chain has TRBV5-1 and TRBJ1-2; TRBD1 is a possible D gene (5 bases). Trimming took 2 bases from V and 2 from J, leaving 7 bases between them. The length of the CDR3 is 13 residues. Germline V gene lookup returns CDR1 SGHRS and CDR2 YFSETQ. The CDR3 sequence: CASSFNRNYGYTF. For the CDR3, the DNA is TGCGCCAGCAGCTTTAACAGGAACTATGGCTACACCTTC. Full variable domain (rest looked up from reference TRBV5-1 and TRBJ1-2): KAGVTQTPRYLIKTRGQQVTLSCSPISGHRSVSWYQQTPGQGLQFLFEYFSETQRNKGNFPGRFSGRQFSNSRSEMNVSTLELGDSALYLCASSFNRNYGYTFGSGTRLTVV.

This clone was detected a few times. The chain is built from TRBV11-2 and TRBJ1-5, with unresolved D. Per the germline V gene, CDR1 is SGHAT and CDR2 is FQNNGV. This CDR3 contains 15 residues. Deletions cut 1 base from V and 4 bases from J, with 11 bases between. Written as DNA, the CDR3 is TGTGCCAGCAGCTTAGGTCGGAGCTCTAATCAGCCCCAGCATTTT. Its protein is CASSLGRSSNQPQHF.

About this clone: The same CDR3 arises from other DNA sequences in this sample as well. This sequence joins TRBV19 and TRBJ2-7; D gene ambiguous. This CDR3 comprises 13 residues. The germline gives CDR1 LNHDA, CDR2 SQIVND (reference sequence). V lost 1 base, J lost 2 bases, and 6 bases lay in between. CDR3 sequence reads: CASSIGTPYEQYF. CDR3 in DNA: TGTGCCAGTAGTATAGGTACTCCCTACGAGCAGTACTTC. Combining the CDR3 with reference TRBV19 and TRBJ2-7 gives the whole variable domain DGGITQSPKYLFRKEGQNVTLSCEQNLNHDAMYWYRQDPGQGLRLIYYSQIVNDFQKGDIAEGYSVSREKKESFPLTVTSAQKNPTAFYLCASSIGTPYEQYFGPGTRLTVT.